This is a list of T cell receptor beta chains from one sample in a study of cytomegalovirus exposure and HLA in healthy donors. The data were produced by immunoSEQ multiplex PCR, yet TCRdb's version contains in-frame clones alone and is incomplete. The table includes roughly 100,000 clones, roughly 80% detected once. Sequenced sample: PBMCs. The receptors were gathered from a man between 60 and 70 years old in good health and CMV-seronegative. Each CDR3 is given with its conserved first and last residue. A D gene is named only where the DNA matches it firmly. The listing skips clone size in some rows; elsewhere it reads once, few, many or a size class.

>TRBJ1-2|.|few|TRBV2
TGTGCCAGCAGTGGGGACACCTTGATCTATGGCTACACCTTC
CASSGDTLIYGYTF
>TRBJ1-1|TRBD1|.|TRBV7-9
TGTGCCAGCAGCTTCACCAACCCGGGACAGGGATGGGGCACTGAAGCTTTCTTT
CASSFTNPGQGWGTEAFF
>TRBJ1-2|TRBD1|few|TRBV29-1
TGCAGCGTTAACGGACAGGGGAACTATGGCTACACCTTC
CSVNGQGNYGYTF
>TRBJ2-3|.|.|TRBV11-3
TGTGCCAGCAGCCCCGTGCAGGGCTCAGATACGCAGTATTTT
CASSPVQGSDTQYF
>TRBJ2-1|TRBD2|.|TRBV5-4
TGTGCCAGCAGCTCCCGGACTAGCGGGTCGTACAATGAGCAGTTCTTC
CASSSRTSGSYNEQFF
>TRBJ1-1|.|.|TRBV7-9
TGTGCCAGCAGCGACCGGACAGAAGGCACTGAAGCTTTCTTT
CASSDRTEGTEAFF
>TRBJ2-3|TRBD2|.|TRBV7-2
TGTGCCAGCAGCTTAGGGGTGGGTAGCGGGGGTTATACGCAGTATTTT
CASSLGVGSGGYTQYF
>TRBJ2-7|.|.|TRBV7-2
TGTGCCAGCAGCTTGAGCTGGACGGCCAGGGACTACGAGCAGTACTTC
CASSLSWTARDYEQYF
>TRBJ1-5|.|.|TRBV19
TGTGCCAGTACGGAGTCCCGGGGTAGCAATCAGCCCCAGCATTTT
CASTESRGSNQPQHF
>TRBJ1-6|TRBD1|few|TRBV27
TGTGCCAGCAGTCGCACCGGGACAGGGGGAGCCTCCTATAATTCACCCCTCCACTTT
CASSRTGTGGASYNSPLHF
>TRBJ2-3|TRBD1|.|TRBV5-6
TGTGCCAGCAGCTTGTACCAGGGGGCAGGCTACACAGATACGCAGTATTTT
CASSLYQGAGYTDTQYF
>TRBJ2-4|TRBD1|.|TRBV27
TGTGCCAGCCGACTTACAGGGGGCCGTTTTTACTTC
CASRLTGGRFYF
>TRBJ2-3|.|few|TRBV5-1
TGCGCCAGCAGCTTGGAGACAGCGTACACAGATACGCAGTATTTT
CASSLETAYTDTQYF
>TRBJ2-7|.|.|TRBV15
TGTGCCACCAGCAGAGATGGGGGGGGCCCCTACTACGAGCAGTACTTC
CATSRDGGGPYYEQYF
>TRBJ1-2|.|few|TRBV5-5
TGTGCCAGCAGCTTCCGGGTAATCCATGGCTACACCTTC
CASSFRVIHGYTF
>TRBJ2-1|.|.|TRBV29-1
TGCAGCGTTGTCCCCGCTGGCGAGCAGTTCTTC
CSVVPAGEQFF